Below, 32 T cell receptor beta chains from the same sample are listed, as sequenced in a study of T-cell reconstitution after alpha-beta-depleted transplantation in children. Unique molecular identifiers were incorporated during preparation of the TCRbeta library. TCRdb itself ran the PCR reads through MiXCR, one entry per CDR3 protein. The table includes more than 550,000 distinct CDR3 sequences, roughly a tenth detected once. Specimen: PBMCs from the stem cell graft donor, collected from the stem cell graft. The source of these receptors is a human donor who donated a stem cell graft to a child with acute myeloid leukemia.

For this clonotype: One junction end disagrees with the germline gene, perhaps due to a read error. The chain combines TRBV18 with TRBJ2-5; TRBD2 aligns across 8 bases. Germline values: CDR1 KGHSH, CDR2 LQKENI. The CDR3 has 14 residues. Written as DNA, the CDR3 is TGTGTCAGCTCACCACCGGCGGGAGGAGAGACCCAGTACTTC. It is translated as CVSSPPAGGETQYF.

This chain links TRBV7-8 with TRBJ1-4; D remains ambiguous. V dropped 5 bases and J dropped 8 bases, with 9 bases sitting between them. The CDR3 has 12 residues. Looked up from germline, CDR1 is SGHVS and CDR2 is FQNEAQ. The DNA of the CDR3 is TGTGCCAGCAGCCCACTCGAGGAAAAACTGTTTTTT. It translates to CASSPLEEKLFF.

This clonotype has ten or more counts. The chain links TRBV29-1 to TRBJ2-3, with D perhaps matching TRBD1 (5 bases). This CDR3 region has 13 residues. The germline gives CDR1 SQVTM, CDR2 ANQGSEA. Trimming shortened V by 4 bases and J by 2 bases, and 10 bases separated the two germline ends. CDR3 nucleotide sequence: TGCAGCGTTGTAAAGGACAACACAGATACGCAGTATTTT. Protein sequence: CSVVKDNTDTQYF.

The V and J genes are TRBV30 and TRBJ1-2, with a weak D call TRBD1 (6 bases). Deletions cut 1 base from V and 7 bases from J, with 13 bases between. Germline V lookup: CDR1 GTSNPN, CDR2 SVGIG (reference sequence). The CDR3 loop spans 13 amino acids. CDR3 amino acids: CAWSGNRAGGYTF. In DNA, the CDR3 is TGTGCCTGGAGTGGAAACAGGGCGGGTGGCTACACCTTC.

The sample holds a few counts of this clonotype. CDR3 nucleotide sequence: TGTGCCAGCAGCCCCTGGGACAGGGGCTACGAGCAGTACTTC. Translating gives CASSPWDRGYEQYF. The V and J genes are TRBV7-2 and TRBJ2-7; the match to TRBD1 covers 10 bases. The CDR3 is made up of 14 amino acids. Germline CDR1 is SGHTA and CDR2 is FQGNSA. After removal of 5 bases from V and 3 bases from J, the junction contained 4 bases not matched to a gene.

This clonotype was detected only a few times. V usage is TRBV10-3 and J usage is TRBJ2-7; 14 bases are a match to TRBD2. In germline, CDR1 is ENHRY, CDR2 SYGVKD. The CDR3 runs to 16 residues. The trim removed 0 bases at V and 3 bases at J, leaving 1 base unmatched. CDR3 coding DNA: TGTGCCATCAGTGAGTCCGGGACTAGCGGGAGCTACGAGCAGTACTTC. This translates into CAISESGTSGSYEQYF.

This clonotype was seen a handful of times. The rearrangement links TRBV30 to TRBJ2-7; D uncertain. V was clipped by 0 bases and J by 3 bases, with 3 bases between them. The V gene's germline CDR1 is GTSNPN and CDR2 SVGIG (reference sequence). The CDR3 is made up of 11 amino acids. The CDR3, as DNA: TGTGCCTGGAGTGTAGACTACGAGCAGTACTTC. Translation: CAWSVDYEQYF. Looking up the rest from reference TRBV30 and TRBJ2-7 gives the full variable domain: SQTIHQWPATLVQPVGSPLSLECTVEGTSNPNLYWYRQAAGRGLQLLFYSVGIGQISSEVPQNLSASRPQDRQFILSSKKLLLSDSGFYLCAWSVDYEQYFGPGTRLTVT.

This clonotype occurred a few times. This sequence joins TRBV7-9 and TRBJ1-2, with TRBD1 identical over 7 bases. J was trimmed by 2 bases and V by 7 bases; bases with no gene match: 4. The CDR3 sequence is 13 residues long. Germline CDR1 is SEHNR and CDR2 is FQNEAQ (reference sequence). Here the CDR3 DNA reads TGTGCCAGCACTGAGACAGGGAACTATGGCTACACCTTC. Residues: CASTETGNYGYTF.

The genes are TRBV27 and TRBJ2-2; weak D call: TRBD1 (6 bases). From germline, CDR1 is MNHEY and CDR2 SMNVEV (reference sequence). The CDR3 contains 16 residues. V gave up 5 bases and J gave up 6 bases, with 19 bases separating them. CDR3 loop: CASSKKTVQGPGELFF. CDR3 in DNA: TGTGCCAGCAGTAAAAAAACGGTCCAGGGGCCCGGGGAGCTGTTTTTT.

This clonotype has ten or more counts. The V gene is TRBV29-1, the J gene TRBJ2-3; 8 positions agree with TRBD2. V shed 3 bases and J 8 bases; nucleotides not matched to a gene: 4. Germline V gives CDR1 SQVTM, CDR2 ANQGSEA. The CDR3 has 12 amino acids. CDR3 bases: TGCAGCGTTGACGCAGGGACTAGTACGCAGTATTTT. Protein sequence: CSVDAGTSTQYF.

This clonotype was observed a handful of times. The V gene is TRBV7-2, the J gene TRBJ2-1, with 12 bases that match TRBD2. The V segment lost 1 base and the J segment 8 bases; nucleotides outside the gene matches: 3. Germline loops: CDR1 SGHTA, CDR2 FQGNSA. This CDR3 comprises 15 residues. The CDR3 loop is CASSLGLAGAHEQFF. CDR3 in DNA: TGTGCCAGCAGCTTAGGACTAGCGGGGGCCCATGAGCAGTTCTTC. The variable domain in full, with the rest retrieved from reference TRBV7-2 and TRBJ2-1, is GAGVSQSPSNKVTEKGKDVELRCDPISGHTALYWYRQSLGQGLEFLIYFQGNSAPDKSGLPSDRFSAERTGGSVSTLTIQRTQQEDSAVYLCASSLGLAGAHEQFFGPGTRLTVL.

The rearrangement uses TRBV6-5 and TRBJ1-2, with D unresolved. V lost 2 bases, J lost 4 bases, and 11 bases lay in between. This CDR3 has 14 residues. CDR1 is MNHEY, CDR2 SVGAGI, per germline. As DNA, the CDR3 is TGTGCCAGCAGTTACGCCGGACGGTTCTATGGCTACACCTTC. Its protein is CASSYAGRFYGYTF.

V and J are TRBV20-1 and TRBJ2-1; D is possibly TRBD1 (6 bases). Germline V lookup: CDR1 DFQATT, CDR2 SNEGSKA (reference sequence). V lost 6 bases, J lost 4 bases, and 16 bases lay in between. The CDR3 covers 14 residues. CDR3 nucleotide sequence: TGCAGTGCGGGCCCAGGGGAGTTGTACAATGAGCAGTTCTTC. This sequence encodes CSAGPGELYNEQFF.

The chain has TRBV4-2 and TRBJ2-1; TRBD1 agrees at 9 bases. Looked up from germline, CDR1 is LGHNA and CDR2 is YNFKEQ. The CDR3 contains 18 residues. The trim removed 2 bases at V and 6 bases at J, leaving 14 bases unmatched. CDR3 bases: TGTGCCAGCAGCCAAAGGGCCAACACCGGGACAGGGTCCAATGAGCAGTTCTTC. Amino acids: CASSQRANTGTGSNEQFF.

V and J are TRBV9 and TRBJ2-1; TRBD1 might be the D (6 bases). CDR3 length: 11 residues. V lost 3 bases and J lost 12, with 10 bases in between. Germline values: CDR1 SGDLS, CDR2 YYNGEE. The CDR3 DNA is TGTGCCAGCAGCGAGACAGGCCTGCAGTTCTTC. It codes for CASSETGLQFF. Drawing the rest from reference TRBV9 and TRBJ2-1, the complete variable domain is DSGVTQTPKHLITATGQRVTLRCSPRSGDLSVYWYQQSLDQGLQFLIQYYNGEERAKGNILERFSAQQFPDLHSELNLSSLELGDSALYFCASSETGLQFFGPGTRLTVL.

This clonotype showed up many times. For the CDR3, the DNA is TGTGCCAGCAGCGCGGGTGGGAACATTCAGTACTTC. Translation: CASSAGGNIQYF. The V call is TRBV9, the J call TRBJ2-4; D remains ambiguous. Germline values: CDR1 SGDLS, CDR2 YYNGEE. Between the trimmed V and J ends, which lost 3 bases and 7 bases, there was a span of 8 bases. CDR3 length: 12 amino acids.

The rearrangement uses TRBV2 and TRBJ2-1; no clear D gene. V lost 7 bases and J 6 bases, leaving 10 bases between the germline ends. CDR1 and CDR2 (germline): SNHLY, FYNNEI. CDR3 length: 12 amino acids. The CDR3 sequence: CASNPGFNEQFF. As DNA, the CDR3 is TGTGCCAGCAACCCTGGATTCAATGAGCAGTTCTTC.

The gene calls are TRBV7-2 and TRBJ1-2, with TRBD1 matching 7 bases. The junction had 9 bases not matched to a gene; V was cut back by 5 bases and J by 0 bases. Per germline, CDR1 SGHTA and CDR2 FQGNSA. CDR3 length: 16 residues. CDR3 bases: TGTGCCAGCAGCCCTGGACAGGCCCGTACTAACTATGGCTACACCTTC. The encoded protein is CASSPGQARTNYGYTF.

CDR3 sequence reads: CASSLGGARTSTDTQYF. The DNA of the CDR3 is TGCGCCAGCAGCTTGGGGGGGGCGAGGACTAGCACAGATACGCAGTATTTT. V is TRBV5-1 and J is TRBJ2-3, with D tentatively TRBD1 or TRBD2 (6 bases each). Germline CDR1 reads SGHRS; CDR2 reads YFSETQ. This CDR3 is built from 17 residues. Trimming cost V 0 bases and J 0 bases, with 14 bases left between them.

This clonotype was seen a few times. The chain joins TRBV6-1 to TRBJ2-4; D remains unclear. This CDR3 region has 16 residues. Germline V gene data show CDR1 as MNHNS and CDR2 as SASEGT. Trimming took 6 bases from V and 0 from J, leaving 15 bases between them. CDR3 amino acids: CASSRSMGKAKNIQYF. The CDR3 DNA sequence: TGTGCCAGCAGCAGATCGATGGGGAAAGCCAAAAACATTCAGTACTTC.

The chain has TRBV20-1 and TRBJ2-3; D not certain. The CDR3 length is 14 residues. The V end lost 6 bases, the J end lost 0 bases, and 13 bases lay between the germline ends. From germline, CDR1 is DFQATT and CDR2 SNEGSKA (reference sequence). CDR3 sequence: CSASLDASTDTQYF. DNA of the CDR3: TGCAGTGCCTCGCTCGACGCTAGCACAGATACGCAGTATTTT.

The chain uses TRBV10-3 and TRBJ2-7; a weak D match, TRBD1 (6 bases). With 2 bases removed from V and 0 bases from J, the gap between germline ends came to 8 bases. The CDR3 extends over 14 amino acids. The germline V gene has CDR1 ENHRY and CDR2 SYGVKD. DNA for the CDR3: TGTGCCATCAGTGAGGGACAGTTCTCCTACGAGCAGTACTTC. It is translated as CAISEGQFSYEQYF.

This clonotype showed up many times. The chain is built from TRBV5-6 and TRBJ2-7, with 7 bases aligning to TRBD1. Unmatched junction bases numbered 1, after V lost 2 bases and J lost 2 bases. Germline CDR1 reads SGHDT; CDR2 reads YYEEEE. The CDR3 is made up of 13 amino acids. The CDR3 DNA is TGTGCCAGCAGCTTCAGGGGGACCTACGAGCAGTACTTC. Translated: CASSFRGTYEQYF.

This clonotype was recorded many times. The V and J genes are TRBV29-1 and TRBJ2-7, with 10 bases fitting TRBD2. The CDR3 runs 13 residues. Germline V gene lookup returns CDR1 SQVTM and CDR2 ANQGSEA. The junction had 4 bases not matched to a gene; V was cut back by 5 bases and J by 3 bases. As DNA, the CDR3 is TGCAGCGTTCGACTAGCGGGCGGCTACGAGCAGTACTTC. Translating it yields CSVRLAGGYEQYF.

This clonotype was observed at least ten times. V gene TRBV12-3 or TRBV12-4 combines with J gene TRBJ2-2, with a possible D match to TRBD2 (5 bases). V was pared by 0 bases and J by 5 bases, with 7 bases between. The CDR3 has 14 amino acids. The CDR3 coding sequence is TGTGCCAGCAGTTTAGCGGGAGTGACCGGGGAGCTGTTTTTT. Its protein product is CASSLAGVTGELFF.

The chain couples TRBV5-8 to TRBJ1-5, with D hard to call. Trimming left V 3 bases short and J 2 bases short, with 12 bases between. This CDR3 has 15 amino acids. Germline values: CDR1 SGHTS, CDR2 YDEGEE. CDR3 sequence: CASSWAGIGNQPQHF. The CDR3 nucleotides read TGTGCCAGCAGCTGGGCCGGGATAGGCAATCAGCCCCAGCATTTT.

Ten or more counts support this clonotype. V and J are TRBV27 and TRBJ2-7; D is perhaps TRBD1 or TRBD2 (5 bases each). The germline V gene encodes CDR1 MNHEY and CDR2 SMNVEV (reference sequence). The CDR3 covers 14 residues. V was cut by 3 bases and J by 0 bases, with 9 bases left in between. Written as DNA, the CDR3 is TGTGCCAGCAGTTTCGGGACGGGCTCCTACGAGCAGTACTTC. It translates to CASSFGTGSYEQYF.

This clonotype was detected a few times. The V and J genes are TRBV21-1 and TRBJ2-1; the tabulated D call, TRBD1, remains unverified against the DNA. TRBV21-1 is marked as a pseudogene. The CDR3 has 19 amino acids. CDR3 loop: CASSRTLWSRGLDSNEQFF. For the CDR3, the DNA is TGTGCCAGCAGCAGAACCCTTTGGTCGCGGGGGTTGGATTCAAATGAGCAGTTCTTC.

This chain links TRBV2 with TRBJ2-4; D remains unclear. CDR1 is SNHLY and CDR2 is FYNNEI in the germline V gene. The CDR3 covers 14 residues. Trimming left V 7 bases short and J 0 bases short, with 10 bases between. CDR3 residues: CASIEEIAKNIQYF. The CDR3 DNA follows: TGTGCCAGCATAGAGGAAATAGCCAAAAACATTCAGTACTTC.

The genes are TRBV21-1 and TRBJ2-7; the listed D gene, TRBD1, was not tested against the DNA. TRBV21-1 is assigned pseudogene status. This CDR3 contains 15 residues. CDR3 bases: TGTGCCAGCAGCAAAGGGGGGACAGCGAGCTACGAGCAGTACTTC. The encoded protein is CASSKGGTASYEQYF.

This clonotype appeared a few times. The V call is TRBV27, the J call TRBJ2-7, with 8 bases lining up with TRBD2. The CDR3 loop spans 16 amino acids. J gave up 3 bases and V 8 bases, and 15 bases lay outside the gene matches. Germline V gives CDR1 MNHEY, CDR2 SMNVEV (reference sequence). This CDR3 is CASVGVGREGDYEQYF. The DNA of the CDR3 is TGTGCCAGCGTAGGCGTTGGACGGGAGGGAGACTACGAGCAGTACTTC.

The J gene is TRBJ2-6, the V gene TRBV3-1; D gene uncertain. This CDR3 has 16 residues. The germline V gene has CDR1 LGHDT and CDR2 YNNKEL (reference sequence). The V end lost 1 base, the J end lost 0 bases, and 7 bases lay between the germline ends. In DNA, the CDR3 is TGTGCCAGCAGCCAAGGGTCCGACTCTGGGGCCAACGTCCTGACTTTC. Translation: CASSQGSDSGANVLTF.